This is a list of T cell receptor beta chains from one sample in a study of regulatory T cells in long-lasting Graves disease. A single record per CDR3 protein comes from TCRdb applying MiXCR to the multiplex PCR reads. The profile covers approximately 490,000 distinct CDR3 sequences, with roughly 17% appearing a single time and 9% to 15% taken by the ten largest. This sample was also put to use in a study of T cells in Graves' hyperthyroidism and ophthalmopathy.

The sample here was peripheral blood mononuclear cells (PBMCs), taken at new diagnosis, from a patient treated with antithyroid drugs. These receptors came from a middle-aged man with Graves disease. Both conserved end residues are trimmed from each CDR3.

j_call v_call cdr3_aa
TRBJ1-2 TRBV5-1 ASSQGPNYGYT
TRBJ1-1 TRBV11-2 ASSLARNTEAF
TRBJ2-3 TRBV12-3/TRBV12-4 ASSSPSPTGFVDTQY
TRBJ1-4 TRBV20-1 SAGVIVGNEKLF
TRBJ2-5 TRBV11-2 ASSSGPSYQETQY
TRBJ2-5 TRBV29-1 SVEMGPSETQY
TRBJ2-7 TRBV11-2 ASSLGGLAGLTYEQY
TRBJ2-1 TRBV28 ASRGEASYNEQF
TRBJ1-5 TRBV20-1 SADDRAREGNQPQH
TRBJ2-7 TRBV11-2 ASSLDKSRSSYEQY
TRBJ2-2 TRBV6-2/TRBV6-3 ASSYYERSGTANTGELF
TRBJ1-1 TRBV12-3/TRBV12-4 ASSLRDSQAF
TRBJ2-5 TRBV11-2 ASSLDSRQETQY
TRBJ2-2 TRBV25-1 ASSGGLAGKNTGELF
TRBJ2-1 TRBV5-1 ASSLVSNSYNEQF
TRBJ2-2 TRBV15 ATSRGRGQSGGELF
TRBJ2-7 TRBV7-3 ASSLGGMSYEQY
TRBJ1-2 TRBV6-5 ASSSGPDGSLYT
TRBJ2-7 TRBV6-5 ASSSMDSGQRGEQY
TRBJ1-4 TRBV6-2/TRBV6-3 ASSEPGQGRKEKLF
TRBJ2-3 TRBV5-5 ASSRKSTDTQY
TRBJ2-5 TRBV24-1 ATSDPREPGQGHYGTQY
TRBJ2-7 TRBV20-1 SARTGNSGYEQY
TRBJ2-7 TRBV5-1 ASSLGPINYEQY
TRBJ2-7 TRBV29-1 SVRQGAYEQY
TRBJ2-3 TRBV20-1 SARAGQANTDTQY
TRBJ1-2 TRBV27 ASSGHRGNYGYT
TRBJ2-7 TRBV7-9 ASSRTDESPEQY
TRBJ2-3 TRBV5-1 ASSLGPAGTGDTQY
TRBJ2-5 TRBV6-9 ASSYTQREGLEQTQY
TRBJ2-3 TRBV6-5 ASSYLSGRAFGTDTQY
TRBJ1-5 TRBV5-5 ASSLGQSINQPQH
TRBJ2-1 TRBV5-1 ASSLAAGVRNEQF
TRBJ1-4 TRBV29-1 SARTVSNEKLF
TRBJ2-1 TRBV2 ASSAIAGATNHNEQF
TRBJ2-7 TRBV9 ASSAGTGTGGEQY
TRBJ1-1 TRBV6-1 ASSAGGGGFTEAF
TRBJ1-6 TRBV7-3 ASSLVSSTYSPLH
TRBJ2-1 TRBV20-1 SARDETRPDIEQF
TRBJ2-1 TRBV24-1 ATRAGPFGEQF
TRBJ1-6 TRBV11-2 ASSLPGLSSPLH
TRBJ2-1 TRBV5-1 ASSSSGSSYNEQF
TRBJ2-2 TRBV30 AWNEGFTGELF
TRBJ1-1 TRBV3-1 ASSQAQGPEAS
TRBJ2-7 TRBV7-9 ASSPPTWAGHEQY
TRBJ2-6 TRBV10-1 ASTLDKGGEWANVLT
TRBJ1-1 TRBV6-5 ASSYGGGTRNTEAF
TRBJ1-1 TRBV5-1 ASSLVGGEDTEAF